The sequence of this TCR beta chain was determined in a study of blood T cell repertoires in COVID-19 (dated by TCRdb to between 2020 and 2021). About the study as a whole: The collaborator samples originated in the United States, Italy and Spain and spanned the acute and convalescent phases of COVID-19. The material from the prospective study consisted of cDNA or gDNA derived from T cells, B-cell-depleted T cells, or PBMCs. Subjects who had been exposed to COVID-19, were actively infected with it, or had recovered from it provided the deeply sampled blood TCRbeta repertoires that made up the dataset. A freely available public database, intended as a resource for researchers studying the immune response to SARS-CoV-2, is where the repertoires were released. Samples were obtained from the ongoing ImmuneRACE study (first 160 participants) and from approximately 1,200 subjects provided by 6 global collaborators. The sample metadata nearly always contained a de-identified subject ID, COVID-19 status, age in years and sex. Where available, HLA class I and class II types were obtained from metadata supplied by the sample provider rather than from assay-based typing.

The paper as a whole reports these results and caveats: The amount of clinical and demographic metadata varied by source and participant and was provided uncurated.

Whole blood was collected in K2EDTA tubes by collaborating institutions according to the institutions' own protocols. For TCRbeta analysis, collaborator samples were shipped as frozen whole blood, as isolated PBMCs, or as DNA extracted from either sample type. TCRbeta CDR3 regions were amplified from genomic DNA using the immunoSEQ Assay, a bias-controlled multiplex PCR. The authors' analysis ran thus. Within the assay, amplification of reference gene primers was used to estimate how many nucleated cells each sample contained. Sequence reads were collapsed and filtered to measure the absolute abundance of every unique TCRbeta CDR3 rearrangement. Productive Simpson clonality was computed per sample as the square root of Simpson's diversity index over productive rearrangements. TCRdb stores this immuneACCESS table with in-frame sequences only. Part of the clones is absent; in the studies checked, under half of the shortfall reflects unresolved V genes, and no reason is known for the rest. V, J and clone size were drawn from that table, and D and trimming were deduced from the DNA. This sample holds 200,000 or so clones; 86% were observed only once. The top ten clones comprise 2.2% of the sample.

Comments on this clone: This clone's antigen is unknown. Base qualities are not provided; no much larger clone lies one nucleotide away.

Germline trimming amounts to 5 bases on V and 6 bases on J, with 8 as the count of junction bases outside the gene matches. Reading from cysteine to phenylalanine, the CDR3 counts 14 amino acids. Just the 42-base CDR3 DNA is kept, in frame starting at base 1. The germline V gene encodes CDR1 SGHRS and CDR2 YFSETQ. The TCR originated in a woman aged 45-60 years with acute or convalescent COVID-19. This receptor chain uses TRBV5-1 and TRBJ1-5; 7 bases in the junction line up with TRBD1. Sequencing input: peripheral blood. The CDR3 region has the sequence CASRQGTGIQPQHF. The DNA reads TGCGCCAGCAGACAGGGGACGGGGATTCAGCCCCAGCATTTT.